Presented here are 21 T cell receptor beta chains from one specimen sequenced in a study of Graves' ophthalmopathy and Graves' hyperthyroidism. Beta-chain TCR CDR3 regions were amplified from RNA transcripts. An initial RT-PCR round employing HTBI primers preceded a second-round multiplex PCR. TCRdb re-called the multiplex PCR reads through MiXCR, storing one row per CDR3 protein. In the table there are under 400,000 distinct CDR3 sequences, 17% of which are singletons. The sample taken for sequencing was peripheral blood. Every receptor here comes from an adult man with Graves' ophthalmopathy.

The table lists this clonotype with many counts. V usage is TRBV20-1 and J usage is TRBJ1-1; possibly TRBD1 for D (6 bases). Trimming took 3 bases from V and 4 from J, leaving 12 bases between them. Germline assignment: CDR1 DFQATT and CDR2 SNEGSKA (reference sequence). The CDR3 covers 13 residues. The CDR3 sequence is CSASTGGGTEAFF. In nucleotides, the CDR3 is TGCAGTGCTAGTACCGGAGGGGGCACTGAAGCTTTCTTT.

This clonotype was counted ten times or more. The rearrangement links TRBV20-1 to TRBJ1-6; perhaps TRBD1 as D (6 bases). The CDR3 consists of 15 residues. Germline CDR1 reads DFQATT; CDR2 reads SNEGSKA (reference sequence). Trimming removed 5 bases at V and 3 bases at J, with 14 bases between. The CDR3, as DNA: TGCAGTGCTCGAAAAGGACAGAACTATAATTCACCCCTCCACTTT. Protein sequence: CSARKGQNYNSPLHF.

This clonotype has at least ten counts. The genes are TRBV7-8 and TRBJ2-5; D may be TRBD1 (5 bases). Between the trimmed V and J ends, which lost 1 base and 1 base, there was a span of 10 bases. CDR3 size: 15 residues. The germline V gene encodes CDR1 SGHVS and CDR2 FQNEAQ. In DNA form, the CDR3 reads TGTGCCAGCAGCTTAGGGGTGGGGCTCCAAGAGACCCAGTACTTC. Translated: CASSLGVGLQETQYF.

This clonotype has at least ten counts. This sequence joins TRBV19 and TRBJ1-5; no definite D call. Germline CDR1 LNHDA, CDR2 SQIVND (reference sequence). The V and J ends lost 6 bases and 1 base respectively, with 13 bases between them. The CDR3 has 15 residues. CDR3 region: CASSPGVWSNQPQHF. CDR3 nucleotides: TGTGCCAGTAGCCCGGGCGTCTGGAGCAATCAGCCCCAGCATTTT. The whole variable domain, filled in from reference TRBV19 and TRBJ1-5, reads DGGITQSPKYLFRKEGQNVTLSCEQNLNHDAMYWYRQDPGQGLRLIYYSQIVNDFQKGDIAEGYSVSREKKESFPLTVTSAQKNPTAFYLCASSPGVWSNQPQHFGDGTRLSIL.

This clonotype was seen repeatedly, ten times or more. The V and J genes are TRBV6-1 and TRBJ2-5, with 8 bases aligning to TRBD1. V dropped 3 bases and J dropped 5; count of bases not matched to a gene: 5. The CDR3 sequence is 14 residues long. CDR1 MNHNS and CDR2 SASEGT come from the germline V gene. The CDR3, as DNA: TGTGCCAGCAGTGATACAGGGGGGTTCGAGACCCAGTACTTC. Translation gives CASSDTGGFETQYF.

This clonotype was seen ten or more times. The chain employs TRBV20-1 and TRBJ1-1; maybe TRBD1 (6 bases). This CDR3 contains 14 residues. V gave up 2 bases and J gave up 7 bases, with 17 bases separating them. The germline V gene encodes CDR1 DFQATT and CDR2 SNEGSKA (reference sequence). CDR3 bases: TGCAGTGCTAGACTCCCCAAGGTAGGGGGTGAAGCTTTCTTT. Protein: CSARLPKVGGEAFF.

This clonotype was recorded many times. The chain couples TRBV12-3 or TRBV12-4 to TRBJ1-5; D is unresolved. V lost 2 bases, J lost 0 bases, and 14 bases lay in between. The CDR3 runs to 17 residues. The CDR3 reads CASSLFRAGYSNQPQHF. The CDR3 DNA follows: TGTGCCAGCAGTTTATTCCGGGCGGGGTATAGCAATCAGCCCCAGCATTTT.

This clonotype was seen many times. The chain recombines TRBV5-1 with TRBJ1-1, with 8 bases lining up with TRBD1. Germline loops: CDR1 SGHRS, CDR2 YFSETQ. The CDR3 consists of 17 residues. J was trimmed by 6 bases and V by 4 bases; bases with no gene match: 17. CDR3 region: CASSRKPGQEVGPEAFF. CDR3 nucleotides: TGCGCCAGCAGCCGGAAACCGGGACAGGAGGTGGGACCTGAAGCTTTCTTT.

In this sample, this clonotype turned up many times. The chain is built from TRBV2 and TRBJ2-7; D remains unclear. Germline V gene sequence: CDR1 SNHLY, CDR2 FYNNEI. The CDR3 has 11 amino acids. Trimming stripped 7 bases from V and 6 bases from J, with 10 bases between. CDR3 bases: TGTGCCAGCACAGACGTAGGCGAGCAGTACTTC. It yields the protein CASTDVGEQYF.

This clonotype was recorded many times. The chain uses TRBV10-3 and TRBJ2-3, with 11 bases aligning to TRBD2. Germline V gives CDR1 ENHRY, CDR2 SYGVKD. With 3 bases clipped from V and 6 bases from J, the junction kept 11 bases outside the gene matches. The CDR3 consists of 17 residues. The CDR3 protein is CAISDPVAGGRLDTQYF. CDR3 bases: TGTGCCATCAGTGATCCGGTAGCGGGAGGGAGGTTGGATACGCAGTATTTT.

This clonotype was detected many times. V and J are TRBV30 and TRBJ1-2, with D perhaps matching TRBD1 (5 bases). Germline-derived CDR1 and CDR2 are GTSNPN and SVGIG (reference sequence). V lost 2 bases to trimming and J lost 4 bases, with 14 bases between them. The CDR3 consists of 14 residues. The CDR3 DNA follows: TGTGCCTGGAGTAATGGGGCAGCGGCCTATGGCTACACCTTC. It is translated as CAWSNGAAAYGYTF.

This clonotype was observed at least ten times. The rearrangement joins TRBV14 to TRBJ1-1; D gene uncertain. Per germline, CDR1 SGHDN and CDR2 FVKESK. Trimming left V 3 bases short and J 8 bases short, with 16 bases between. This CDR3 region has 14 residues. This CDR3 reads CASSQMDGLGEAFF. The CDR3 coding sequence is TGTGCCAGCAGCCAGATGGACGGATTAGGAGAAGCTTTCTTT.

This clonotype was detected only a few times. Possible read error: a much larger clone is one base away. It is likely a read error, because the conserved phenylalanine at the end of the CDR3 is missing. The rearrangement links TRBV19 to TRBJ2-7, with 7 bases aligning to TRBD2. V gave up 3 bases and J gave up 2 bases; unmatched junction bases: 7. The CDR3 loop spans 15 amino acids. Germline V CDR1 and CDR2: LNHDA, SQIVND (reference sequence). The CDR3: CASSITGTTTYEQYL. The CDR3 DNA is TGTGCCAGTAGTATTACCGGGACTACCACCTACGAGCAGTACCTC.

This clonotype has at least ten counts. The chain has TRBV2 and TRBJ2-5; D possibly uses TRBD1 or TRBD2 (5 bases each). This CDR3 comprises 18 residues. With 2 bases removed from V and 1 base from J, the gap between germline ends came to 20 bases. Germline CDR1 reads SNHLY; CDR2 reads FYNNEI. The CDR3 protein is CASSELGVGTRAQETQYF. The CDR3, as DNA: TGTGCCAGCAGTGAATTGGGGGTCGGTACGAGGGCCCAAGAGACCCAGTACTTC.

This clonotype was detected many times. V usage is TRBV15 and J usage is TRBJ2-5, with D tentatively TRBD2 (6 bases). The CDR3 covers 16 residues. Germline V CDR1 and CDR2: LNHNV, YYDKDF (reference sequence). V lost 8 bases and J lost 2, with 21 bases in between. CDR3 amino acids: CATVGTRRDPQETQYF. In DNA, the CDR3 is TGTGCCACCGTGGGTACCCGGCGGGATCCACAAGAGACCCAGTACTTC.

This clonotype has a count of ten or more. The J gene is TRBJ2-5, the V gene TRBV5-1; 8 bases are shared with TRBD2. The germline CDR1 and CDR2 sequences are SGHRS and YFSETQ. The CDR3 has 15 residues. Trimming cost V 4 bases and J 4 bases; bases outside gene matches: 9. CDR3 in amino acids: CASSDRSGSGETQYF. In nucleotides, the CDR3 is TGCGCCAGCAGCGACCGCAGCGGGAGCGGAGAGACCCAGTACTTC.

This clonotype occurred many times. This chain's CDR3 is CASTGVRIRGYF. The CDR3 coding sequence is TGTGCCAGCACAGGGGTTCGGATAAGGGGGTACTTC. The chain carries TRBV28 and TRBJ2-7, with TRBD1 as a possible D gene (6 bases). The V end lost 7 bases, the J end lost 12 bases, and 19 bases lay between the germline ends. Germline CDR1 reads MDHEN; CDR2 reads SYDVKM. This CDR3 has 12 amino acids.

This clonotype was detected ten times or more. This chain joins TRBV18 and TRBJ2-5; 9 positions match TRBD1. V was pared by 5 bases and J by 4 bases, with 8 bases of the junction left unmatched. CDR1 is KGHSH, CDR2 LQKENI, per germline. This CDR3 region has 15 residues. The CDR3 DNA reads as TGTGCCAGCTCAACGGTAACAGGGGGCGGAGAGACCCAGTACTTC. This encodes CASSTVTGGGETQYF.

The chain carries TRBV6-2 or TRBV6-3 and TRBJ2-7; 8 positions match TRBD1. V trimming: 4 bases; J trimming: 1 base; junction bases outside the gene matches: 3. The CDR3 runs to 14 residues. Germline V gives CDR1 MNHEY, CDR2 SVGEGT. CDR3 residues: CASSWTGRSYEQYF. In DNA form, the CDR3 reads TGTGCCAGCAGTTGGACAGGGCGTTCCTACGAGCAGTACTTC.

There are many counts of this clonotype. CDR3 sequence: CASSGRTGGNYGYTF. As DNA, the CDR3 is TGTGCCAGCAGTGGGAGGACAGGGGGCAACTATGGCTACACCTTC. The chain is built from TRBV6-1 and TRBJ1-2; 11 positions agree with TRBD1. The J segment lost 2 bases and the V segment lost 4 bases, leaving 3 bases of the junction unmatched. This CDR3 has 15 amino acids. Germline CDR1 and CDR2: MNHNS and SASEGT.

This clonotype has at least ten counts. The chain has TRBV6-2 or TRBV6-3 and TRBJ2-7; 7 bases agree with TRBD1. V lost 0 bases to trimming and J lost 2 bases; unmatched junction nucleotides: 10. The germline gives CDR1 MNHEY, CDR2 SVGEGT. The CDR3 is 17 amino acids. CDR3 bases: TGTGCCAGCAGTTACTCTCCCTGGACAGGACAAACCTACGAGCAGTACTTC. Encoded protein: CASSYSPWTGQTYEQYF.